The 8 T cell receptor beta chains listed next were all sequenced from one sample in a study of cytotoxic CD8 clonotypes in ibrutinib-treated CLL. Generated by immunoSEQ multiplex PCR, the TCRdb table keeps only in-frame clones and is missing some. The sample comprises some 120,000 clones, roughly 84% of which are singletons, and 2.5% to 3.5% rests with the top ten. Sequences were derived from PBMCs, sampled after 24 months of ibrutinib treatment. Receptors originate from a human donor with chronic lymphocytic leukemia.

This chain uses TRBV28 with TRBJ1-2; no firm D call. The V and J ends lost 7 bases and 3 bases respectively, with 12 bases between them. The CDR3 consists of 13 residues. Germline V CDR1 and CDR2: MDHEN, SYDVKM. The CDR3 DNA sequence: TGTGCCAGCACCTTAGGACGGGACTATGGCTACACCTTC. As protein: CASTLGRDYGYTF.

The V and J genes are TRBV19 and TRBJ2-3, with unresolved D. Germline V CDR1 and CDR2: LNHDA, SQIVND (reference sequence). This CDR3 is built from 14 residues. Trimming removed 7 bases from V and 4 bases from J, with 15 bases in between. The DNA for the CDR3 is TGTGCCAGTACTGCTCGGCCCAGCCCAGATACGCAGTATTTT. It specifies CASTARPSPDTQYF.

The V gene is TRBV7-9, the J gene TRBJ1-2; 11 bases align to TRBD1. Germline values: CDR1 SEHNR, CDR2 FQNEAQ (reference sequence). With 5 bases clipped from V and 7 bases from J, the junction kept 9 bases outside the gene matches. The CDR3 runs to 15 residues. The CDR3 spells CASSAHGQGAAGYTF. Written as DNA, the CDR3 is TGTGCCAGCAGCGCTCACGGACAGGGGGCAGCTGGCTACACCTTC.

V and J are TRBV27 and TRBJ2-7; 9 bases fit TRBD1. Germline-derived CDR1 and CDR2 are MNHEY and SMNVEV (reference sequence). V was clipped by 4 bases and J by 6 bases; unmatched bases: 7. The CDR3 extends over 14 amino acids. The CDR3: CASSSTGGASEQYF. The DNA for the CDR3 is TGTGCCAGCAGTTCGACAGGGGGTGCGTCCGAGCAGTACTTC.

V gene TRBV19 combines with J gene TRBJ2-5; 14 bases are shared with TRBD2. Germline V gene data show CDR1 as LNHDA and CDR2 as SQIVND (reference sequence). The CDR3 loop spans 17 amino acids. The V and J ends lost 5 bases and 4 bases, in that order; junction bases with no gene match: 9. The CDR3 here is CASSAGTSGGLRETQYF. CDR3 nucleotide sequence: TGTGCCAGTAGTGCCGGGACTAGCGGGGGACTAAGAGAGACCCAGTACTTC.

J is TRBJ2-3 and V is TRBV6-5; weak D call: TRBD2 (6 bases). Germline V CDR1 and CDR2: MNHEY, SVGAGI. With 2 bases removed from V and 3 bases from J, the gap between germline ends came to 6 bases. The CDR3 is 13 amino acids. DNA of the CDR3: TGTGCCAGCAGTTACGGAGGGACAGATACGCAGTATTTT. This gives the protein CASSYGGTDTQYF.

This sequence joins TRBV15 and TRBJ2-3; possible D gene TRBD1, 6 bases. Germline CDR1 and CDR2: LNHNV and YYDKDF (reference sequence). The CDR3 spans 16 residues. Between the trimmed V and J ends, which lost 0 bases and 4 bases, there was a span of 14 bases. CDR3 region: CATSRDQLAGADTQYF. The CDR3 coding sequence is TGTGCCACCAGCAGAGATCAACTTGCAGGGGCAGATACGCAGTATTTT.

As to this clone: The CDR3 carries no conserved terminal phenylalanine or tryptophan, so it likely arises from a read error. No DNA is shown, since the ends of the CDR3 on it are uncertain; the CDR3 is the one TCRdb lists. The chain uses TRBV6-1 and TRBJ1-1; TRBD1 is the table's D call and was not checked against the DNA. CDR1 is MNHNS, CDR2 SASEGT, per germline. With termini counted, the CDR3 has 11 amino acids. The CDR3 sequence is CASRDLPRQFS.